The clone carrying this TCR beta chain came up a few times. The target antigen is unknown. Researchers used genomic DNA as the template to profile TCR beta VDJ and CDR3. TCRdb ran MiXCR on the reads and lists one entry per CDR3 protein. The sample lists tens of thousands of distinct CDR3 sequences, roughly 50% occurring once. These data belong to a study of CD8+CD57+ T cells in acquired aplastic anemia. At the level of the study: Quantities of DNA derived from sorted CD4+ and CD8+ cells averaged approximately 3 ug. Average CD4+ read depth in healthy donors was 10 million to 12 million reads. Study-wide results and caveats: CD8+ Simpson's diversity showed no significant patient-control difference. Sharing between patients and controls was observed for twenty-nine CD8+ CDR3 sequences.

Trimming at V came to 9 bases and at J to 5 bases, leaving 7 bases not matched to a gene. In germline, CDR1 is KGHDR, CDR2 SFDVKD. The CDR3 consists of 14 residues. The V and J genes are TRBV24-1 and TRBJ2-1, with 9 bases lining up with TRBD1. The sequence came from a human donor in good health, serving as a control. Material: sorted CD4+, CD8+, or CD8+CD57+ T cells (not recorded which) from PBMCs. The CDR3: CATQGQGMNNEQFF. The CDR3 DNA is TGTGCCACCCAGGGACAGGGCATGAACAATGAGCAGTTCTTC.